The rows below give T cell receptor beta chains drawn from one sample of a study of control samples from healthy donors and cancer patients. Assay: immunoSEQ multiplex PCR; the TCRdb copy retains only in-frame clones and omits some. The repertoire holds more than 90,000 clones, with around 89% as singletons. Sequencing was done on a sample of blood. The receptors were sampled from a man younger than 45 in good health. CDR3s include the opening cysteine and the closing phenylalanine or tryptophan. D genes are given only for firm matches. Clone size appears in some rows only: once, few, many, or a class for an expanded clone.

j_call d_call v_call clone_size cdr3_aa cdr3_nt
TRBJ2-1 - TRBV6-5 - CATGSRLAGIREQFF TGTGCCACCGGGTCGCGTTTGGCGGGGATAAGGGAGCAGTTCTTC
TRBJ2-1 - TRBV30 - CAWTLGGSYNEQFF TGTGCCTGGACCCTAGGGGGCTCCTACAATGAGCAGTTCTTC
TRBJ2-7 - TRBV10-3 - CAISDPDTPQYF TGTGCCATCAGTGATCCCGATACCCCCCAGTACTTC
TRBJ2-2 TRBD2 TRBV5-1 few CASSLVPARGGAGELFF TGCGCCAGCAGCTTGGTCCCCGCACGGGGGGGGGCCGGGGAGCTGTTTTTT
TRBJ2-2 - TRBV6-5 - CASSDRPPVTGELFF TGTGCCAGCAGCGACAGACCCCCGGTCACCGGGGAGCTGTTTTTT
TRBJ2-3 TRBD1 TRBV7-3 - CASSTGTGSDTQYF TGTGCCAGCAGCACCGGGACAGGGTCAGATACGCAGTATTTT
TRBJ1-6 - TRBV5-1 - CASSFFGDSPLHF TGCGCCAGCAGCTTCTTCGGGGACTCACCCCTCCACTTT
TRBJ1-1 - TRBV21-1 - CASSNSHSLGTEAFF TGTGCCAGCAGCAATAGTCACAGCCTAGGGACTGAAGCTTTCTTT
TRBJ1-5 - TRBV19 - CASSAGRLNGPQHF TGTGCCAGTAGTGCAGGCCGCTTGAATGGGCCCCAGCATTTT
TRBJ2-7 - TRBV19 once CASSTALGYEQYF TGTGCCAGTAGTACGGCGCTAGGTTACGAGCAGTACTTC
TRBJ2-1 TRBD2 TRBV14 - CASSQDRLAGAYNEQFF TGTGCCAGCAGCCAAGACCGACTAGCGGGAGCCTACAATGAGCAGTTCTTC
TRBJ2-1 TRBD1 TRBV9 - CASSVGTGAYNEQFF TGTGCCAGCAGCGTCGGGACAGGGGCCTACAATGAGCAGTTCTTC
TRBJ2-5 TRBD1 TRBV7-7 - CASSQDRGETQYF TGTGCCAGCAGCCAGGACAGGGGAGAGACCCAGTACTTC
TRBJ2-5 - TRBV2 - CASIRGGEETQYF TGTGCCAGCATTAGAGGGGGGGAAGAGACCCAGTACTTC
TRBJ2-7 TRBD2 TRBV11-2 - CASSGLAGDSYEQYF TGTGCCAGCAGCGGGTTAGCGGGGGATTCCTACGAGCAGTACTTC
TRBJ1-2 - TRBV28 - CASRVGGSEGSGYTF TGTGCCAGCAGGGTGGGGGGCTCAGAGGGTTCGGGCTACACCTTC
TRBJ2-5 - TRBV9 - CASSAERIQETQYF TGTGCCAGCAGCGCCGAGCGGATCCAAGAGACCCAGTACTTC
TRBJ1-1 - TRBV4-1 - CASSKRRNTEAFF TGCGCCAGCAGCAAAAGGAGGAACACTGAAGCTTTCTTT
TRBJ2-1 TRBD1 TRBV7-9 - CASSRSKDRVGYNEQFF TGTGCCAGCAGCCGCTCGAAGGACAGGGTTGGCTACAATGAGCAGTTCTTC
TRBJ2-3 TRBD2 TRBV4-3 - CASSRRTSGPTDTQYF TGCGCCAGCAGCCGAAGGACTAGCGGGCCCACAGATACGCAGTATTTT
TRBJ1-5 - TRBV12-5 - CASGFPQHF TGTGCTAGTGGTTTCCCCCAGCATTTT
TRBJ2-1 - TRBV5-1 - CASSQRRNNEQFF TGCGCCAGCAGCCAACGACGGAACAATGAGCAGTTCTTC
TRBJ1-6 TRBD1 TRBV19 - CASSKGGQSSYNSPLHF TGTGCCAGTAGTAAGGGGGGACAGAGCTCCTATAATTCACCCCTCCACTTT
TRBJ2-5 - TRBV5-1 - CASSLVRAAPTETQYF TGCGCCAGCAGCTTGGTCAGGGCAGCACCAACGGAGACCCAGTACTTC
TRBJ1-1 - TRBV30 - CAWSRMTEAFF TGTGCCTGGAGTCGGATGACTGAAGCTTTCTTT
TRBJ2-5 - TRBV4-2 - CASSRGGDSQETQYF TGTGCCAGCAGCCGCGGAGGGGACAGCCAAGAGACCCAGTACTTC
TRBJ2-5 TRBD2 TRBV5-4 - CASSLLDSGGANRYF TGTGCCAGCAGCTTGCTGGATAGCGGGGGCGCTAATCGGTACTTC
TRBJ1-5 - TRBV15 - CATSRDGPGSRVVDQPQHF TGTGCCACCAGCAGAGACGGACCAGGATCCAGGGTTGTCGATCAGCCCCAGCATTTT
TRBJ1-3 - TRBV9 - CASSVADSSGNTIYF TGTGCCAGCAGCGTCGCTGACTCATCTGGAAACACCATATATTTT
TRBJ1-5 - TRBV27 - CASSSSGTGQPQHF TGTGCCAGCAGCTCCTCAGGGACGGGTCAGCCCCAGCATTTT
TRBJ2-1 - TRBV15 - CATSRVRGAGNNEQFF TGTGCCACCAGCAGAGTTAGGGGGGCGGGCAACAATGAGCAGTTCTTC
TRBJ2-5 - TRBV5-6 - CASMGVGLETQYF TGTGCCAGCATGGGGGTAGGGTTAGAGACCCAGTACTTC
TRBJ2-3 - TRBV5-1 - CASSLEGWENTDTQYF TGCGCCAGCAGCTTGGAAGGTTGGGAGAACACAGATACGCAGTATTTT
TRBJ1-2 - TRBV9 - CASSVEVGSGYTF TGTGCCAGCAGCGTAGAAGTGGGGTCCGGCTACACCTTC
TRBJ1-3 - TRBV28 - CASLSGRYSGNTIYF TGTGCCAGCCTCTCTGGCAGATACTCTGGAAACACCATATATTTT
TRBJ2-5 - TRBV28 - CASSLSTAQETQYF TGTGCCAGCAGTTTAAGCACAGCCCAAGAGACCCAGTACTTC
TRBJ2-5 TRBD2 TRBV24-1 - CATSDWRAQAGETQYF TGTGCCACCAGTGATTGGAGGGCCCAAGCGGGGGAGACCCAGTACTTC
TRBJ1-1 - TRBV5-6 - CASSLVGPGEAFF TGTGCCAGCAGCTTAGTGGGGCCCGGTGAAGCTTTCTTT
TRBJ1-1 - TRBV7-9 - CASSLVGATFF TGTGCCAGCAGCTTAGTGGGGGCGACTTTCTTT
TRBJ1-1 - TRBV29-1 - CSVQPSQNTEAFF TGCAGCGTGCAACCAAGTCAGAACACTGAAGCTTTCTTT
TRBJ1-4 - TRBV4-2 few CASSQEGEKLFF TGTGCCAGCAGCCAAGAGGGCGAAAAACTGTTTTTT
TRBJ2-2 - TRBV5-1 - CASSSDGGWSTGELFF TGCGCCAGCAGCTCGGATGGGGGGTGGAGCACCGGGGAGCTGTTTTTT
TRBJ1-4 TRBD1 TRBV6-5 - CASGGTVNEKLFF TGTGCCAGCGGGGGGACAGTTAATGAAAAACTGTTTTTT
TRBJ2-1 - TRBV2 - CADREGFSYNEQFF TGTGCCGACAGAGAGGGTTTCTCCTACAATGAGCAGTTCTTC
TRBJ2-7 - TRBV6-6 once CASSGGGRGDEQYF TGTGCCAGCAGTGGTGGGGGCAGGGGTGACGAGCAGTACTTC
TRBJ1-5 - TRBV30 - CAWSIPGQNQPQHF TGTGCCTGGAGTATCCCAGGACAAAATCAGCCCCAGCATTTT